These 14 T cell receptor beta chains came from one sample sequenced in a study of shared clonotypes between healthy human individuals. In the naive CD8 group, cells lacked CD45RO and were positively selected for CCR7, so terminally differentiated effector memory CD45RA+ cells were left out. The repertoire was sequenced with immunoSEQ multiplex PCR; TCRdb's copy has only in-frame clones and lacks some. This sample has roughly 890,000 clones, with 80% to 95% found just once. Sequencing was performed on naive CD8+ T cells sorted from blood. The origin of the receptors is a man aged 25 to 40 in good health.

The chain couples TRBV27 to TRBJ1-5, with a weak D call TRBD1 (5 bases). The ends were cut back, 2 bases at V and 3 bases at J, with 8 bases in the middle. Looked up from germline, CDR1 is MNHEY and CDR2 is SMNVEV (reference sequence). The CDR3 is 14 residues long. CDR3 nucleotide sequence: TGTGCCAGCAGTTTAGAAGGGGTCAATCAGCCCCAGCATTTT. This gives the protein CASSLEGVNQPQHF.

The chain is built from TRBV7-8 and TRBJ2-7; D remains unclear. Germline CDR1 SGHVS, CDR2 FQNEAQ. Trimming left V 1 base short and J 4 bases short, with 8 bases between. The CDR3 covers 13 residues. Here the CDR3 reads CASSLVPVYEQYF. In DNA, the CDR3 is TGTGCCAGCAGCTTAGTTCCGGTTTACGAGCAGTACTTC. Together with reference TRBV7-8 and TRBJ2-7, the CDR3 gives the full variable domain: GAGVSQSPRYKVAKRGQDVALRCDPISGHVSLFWYQQALGQGPEFLTYFQNEAQLDKSGLPSDRFFAERPEGSVSTLKIQRTQQEDSAVYLCASSLVPVYEQYFGPGTRLTVT.

The V gene is TRBV2, the J gene TRBJ1-2; no firm D call. V was clipped by 2 bases and J by 4 bases, with 8 bases between them. Germline-derived CDR1 and CDR2 are SNHLY and FYNNEI. The CDR3 loop spans 13 amino acids. DNA for the CDR3: TGTGCCAGCAGTGAACGAGGGTTCTATGGCTACACCTTC. As protein: CASSERGFYGYTF.

The V and J genes are TRBV11-2 and TRBJ2-5; D is uncertain. The germline CDR1 and CDR2 sequences are SGHAT and FQNNGV. V lost 5 bases to trimming and J lost 7 bases, with 14 bases between them. The CDR3 totals 13 residues. The CDR3 region has the DNA TGTGCCAGCAGCCATCTCGACCGGGTGACCCAGTACTTC. Translating it yields CASSHLDRVTQYF.

This sequence joins TRBV15 and TRBJ2-4, with 8 bases aligning to TRBD2. Germline CDR1 is LNHNV and CDR2 is YYDKDF (reference sequence). CDR3 length: 16 residues. J was trimmed by 8 bases and V by 5 bases; bases with no gene match: 14. CDR3 protein: CATSYLSGTGGDIQYF. In nucleotides, the CDR3 is TGTGCCACCAGCTATCTTAGCGGGACGGGGGGAGACATTCAGTACTTC.

The table lists this clone with a count of one. The J gene is TRBJ2-7, the V gene TRBV27; D ambiguous. Germline V gives CDR1 MNHEY, CDR2 SMNVEV (reference sequence). V was clipped by 3 bases and J by 4 bases, with 16 bases between them. This CDR3 is built from 15 residues. CDR3 sequence reads: CASSFTSAPLYEQYF. The CDR3 nucleotides read TGTGCCAGCAGTTTTACGTCCGCCCCCCTTTACGAGCAGTACTTC.

V gene TRBV7-8 combines with J gene TRBJ1-2; no definite D call. The length of the CDR3 is 13 residues. V shed 6 bases and J shed 4 bases, with 12 bases lying between them. Germline V lookup: CDR1 SGHVS, CDR2 FQNEAQ. CDR3 amino acids: CASSLGVGYGYTF. The CDR3 coding sequence is TGTGCCAGCAGTCTCGGGGTAGGCTATGGCTACACCTTC.

In its sample, this clone was seen once. The chain couples TRBV6-5 to TRBJ1-1; the D is unclear. Trimming left V 0 bases short and J 1 base short, with 12 bases between. The CDR3 covers 16 residues. The V gene's germline CDR1 is MNHEY and CDR2 SVGAGI. The CDR3 region is CASSYSIAPPNTEAFF. DNA for the CDR3: TGTGCCAGCAGTTACTCGATAGCGCCCCCGAACACTGAAGCTTTCTTT.

The CDR3 loop is CASSLSGSSYEQYF. CDR3 nucleotides: TGTGCCAGCAGCTTGTCCGGGAGCTCCTACGAGCAGTACTTC. V usage is TRBV5-5 and J usage is TRBJ2-7, with a tentative D call TRBD2 (6 bases). Germline V gene sequence: CDR1 SGHKS, CDR2 YYEKEE (reference sequence). The length of the CDR3 is 14 residues. V lost 1 base to trimming and J lost 0 bases, with 8 bases between them.

The J gene is TRBJ2-1, the V gene TRBV27; D possibly corresponds to TRBD1 (5 bases). The germline V gene has CDR1 MNHEY and CDR2 SMNVEV (reference sequence). V was trimmed by 0 bases and J by 8 bases, leaving 14 bases between them. This CDR3 contains 15 residues. Here the CDR3 reads CASSLSVWQGDEQFF. The CDR3 region has the DNA TGTGCCAGCAGTTTATCCGTCTGGCAGGGTGATGAGCAGTTCTTC.

The CDR3 spells CASSQEAVSGANVLTF. The CDR3 DNA is TGTGCCAGCAGCCAAGAAGCGGTTTCGGGGGCCAACGTCCTGACTTTC. The rearrangement links TRBV14 to TRBJ2-6; possible D gene TRBD2, 5 bases. Germline CDR1 is SGHDN and CDR2 is FVKESK. The CDR3 totals 16 residues. V lost 0 bases and J lost 4, with 10 bases in between.

As regards this clone: Other nucleotide sequences from this sample produce the same CDR3. The chain has TRBV5-4 and TRBJ2-7; D unclear. Germline V gene data show CDR1 as SGHNT and CDR2 as YYREEE (reference sequence). The CDR3 consists of 11 residues. V lost 4 bases, J lost 7 bases, and 9 bases lay in between. The CDR3 nucleotides read TGTGCCAGCAGCCTCGTGGGAGAGCAGTACTTC. Protein product: CASSLVGEQYF.

This clone was counted a single time. The chain employs TRBV21-1 and TRBJ2-7; the table gives TRBD2 as D, unverified against the DNA. TRBV21-1 is recorded as a pseudogene. This CDR3 region has 18 residues. CDR3 in amino acids: CASSKGGLAPAPTYEQYF. As DNA, the CDR3 is TGTGCCAGCAGCAAAGGAGGACTAGCGCCCGCCCCAACCTACGAGCAGTACTTC.

This chain uses TRBV18 with TRBJ2-3; D possibly matches TRBD1 or TRBD2 (6 bases each). The V and J ends lost 1 base and 3 bases respectively, with 11 bases between them. The germline CDR1 and CDR2 sequences are KGHSH and LQKENI. CDR3 length equals 15 residues. CDR3 DNA: TGTGCCAGCTCACCACGGGGGGCAAATACAGATACGCAGTATTTT. Translating gives CASSPRGANTDTQYF.